Below are 25 T cell receptor beta chains sequenced from a single sample in a study of identical twins. One entry per CDR3 protein, called by TCRdb with MiXCR from the 5' RACE reads. The sample includes roughly 770,000 distinct CDR3 sequences, about 20% seen only once; the top ten take around 13%. This sample was shared with a second study, whose subject was T cells expressing NK-cell markers.

Sequenced input: PBMCs. All receptors derive from a woman under 30 in good health.

This clonotype showed up just a few times. The chain joins TRBV29-1 to TRBJ2-7; 10 bases agree with TRBD1. Germline V gene lookup returns CDR1 SQVTM and CDR2 ANQGSEA. This CDR3 spans 12 amino acids. The V and J ends lost 5 bases and 4 bases, in that order; junction bases with no gene match: 2. CDR3 in amino acids: CSVWDRGYEQYF. DNA of the CDR3: TGCAGCGTTTGGGACAGGGGTTACGAGCAGTACTTC.

This chain links TRBV18 with TRBJ2-5; 7 bases are a match to TRBD1. CDR1 KGHSH and CDR2 LQKENI come from the germline V gene. Trimming removed 3 bases from V and 4 bases from J; junction bases left unmatched: 5. The CDR3 is 14 amino acids. CDR3 sequence reads: CASSPGQTRETQYF. In nucleotides, the CDR3 is TGTGCCAGCTCACCGGGACAGACGAGAGAGACCCAGTACTTC.

This chain joins TRBV12-3 or TRBV12-4 and TRBJ2-2; D remains ambiguous. This CDR3 has 13 residues. V was clipped by 6 bases and J by 2 bases, with 7 bases between them. The CDR3 bases are TGTGCCAGCAGCCTCTTTAACACCGGGGAGCTGTTTTTT. Amino acid sequence: CASSLFNTGELFF.

The rearrangement uses TRBV5-1 and TRBJ1-1, with a possible D match to TRBD1 (6 bases). CDR3 size: 14 residues. CDR1 is SGHRS and CDR2 is YFSETQ in the germline V gene. V was pared by 4 bases and J by 3 bases, with 13 bases between. The CDR3: CASSATGRDTEAFF. The DNA of the CDR3 is TGCGCCAGCAGCGCCACAGGGAGGGACACTGAAGCTTTCTTT.

The V and J genes are TRBV12-3 or TRBV12-4 and TRBJ1-1; D gene unclear. This CDR3 has 13 amino acids. The germline V and J ends were trimmed by 6 bases and 3 bases, with 11 bases remaining between them. The CDR3 sequence is CASSRFSDTEAFF. The CDR3 DNA reads as TGTGCCAGCAGCCGTTTCAGCGACACTGAAGCTTTCTTT.

J is TRBJ2-5 and V is TRBV20-1, with 7 bases that match TRBD2. The germline CDR1 and CDR2 sequences are DFQATT and SNEGSKA (reference sequence). The CDR3 covers 13 residues. V lost 1 base, J lost 6 bases, and 5 bases stayed unmatched. The chain's CDR3 is CSARGGRGKTQYF. In DNA, the CDR3 is TGCAGTGCTAGAGGCGGGAGAGGAAAGACCCAGTACTTC.

This clonotype was observed a handful of times. The chain joins TRBV5-1 to TRBJ2-7; the match to TRBD1 covers 9 bases. The V gene's germline CDR1 is SGHRS and CDR2 YFSETQ. J was trimmed by 2 bases and V by 3 bases; bases with no gene match: 6. The CDR3 covers 15 residues. For the CDR3, the DNA is TGCGCCAGCAGCTCACAGGGGGCGGAAGCCTACGAGCAGTACTTC. This sequence encodes CASSSQGAEAYEQYF.

The chain combines TRBV11-2 with TRBJ2-1; weak D call: TRBD2 (5 bases). CDR3 size: 15 residues. Trimming removed 6 bases from V and 4 bases from J, with 16 bases in between. The germline CDR1 and CDR2 sequences are SGHAT and FQNNGV. CDR3 DNA sequence: TGTGCCAGCAGGGCCCTAGCAGTCGGGTACAATGAGCAGTTCTTC. This codes for CASRALAVGYNEQFF. The variable domain in full, with the rest retrieved from reference TRBV11-2 and TRBJ2-1, is EAGVAQSPRYKIIEKRQSVAFWCNPISGHATLYWYQQILGQGPKLLIQFQNNGVVDDSQLPKDRFSAERLKGVDSTLKIQPAKLEDSAVYLCASRALAVGYNEQFFGPGTRLTVL.

This clonotype was seen only a few times. V is TRBV6-1 and J is TRBJ1-5; D gene ambiguous. V gave up 7 bases and J gave up 0 bases, with 13 bases separating them. CDR3 size: 15 residues. Per the germline V gene, CDR1 is MNHNS and CDR2 is SASEGT. DNA for the CDR3: TGTGCCAGCACATCATCGCTTTATAGCAATCAGCCCCAGCATTTT. This gives the protein CASTSSLYSNQPQHF.

This clonotype was seen more than once but under ten times. The CDR3 is CASSFGTSFSEQFF. CDR3 sequence (DNA): TGTGCCAGCAGCTTTGGGACTAGCTTCAGTGAGCAGTTCTTC. The chain couples TRBV5-8 to TRBJ2-1; 9 bases map to TRBD2. The CDR3 covers 14 residues. Germline assignment: CDR1 SGHTS and CDR2 YDEGEE. The ends lost 2 bases at V and 9 bases at J; junction bases unmatched: 6.

This clonotype was detected ten times or more. The chain has TRBV20-1 and TRBJ2-3; D is uncertain. V was pared by 0 bases and J by 0 bases, with 4 bases between. The CDR3 consists of 13 residues. In germline, CDR1 is DFQATT, CDR2 SNEGSKA (reference sequence). The CDR3 nucleotides are TGCAGTGCTAGAGATCCTAGCACAGATACGCAGTATTTT. The encoded protein is CSARDPSTDTQYF.

V usage is TRBV10-3 and J usage is TRBJ1-1, with D perhaps matching TRBD1 (5 bases). V was shortened by 2 bases and J by 4 bases, with 11 bases between the two germline ends. Per the germline V gene, CDR1 is ENHRY and CDR2 is SYGVKD. This CDR3 contains 14 residues. This CDR3 reads CAISEVDGGTEAFF. In DNA form, the CDR3 reads TGTGCCATCAGTGAGGTGGACGGGGGCACTGAAGCTTTCTTT.

The CDR3 loop reads CASSLTVYQETQYF. The CDR3 DNA reads TGTGCCAGCAGCCTGACAGTTTACCAAGAGACCCAGTACTTC. This chain joins TRBV7-9 and TRBJ2-5, with a weak D call TRBD1 (5 bases). Trimming left V 5 bases short and J 0 bases short, with 10 bases between. This CDR3 has 14 amino acids. In germline, CDR1 is SEHNR, CDR2 FQNEAQ (reference sequence).

This chain connects TRBV20-1 to TRBJ2-7, with a tentative D call TRBD1 (5 bases). Germline CDR1 and CDR2: DFQATT and SNEGSKA (reference sequence). Trimming removed 7 bases at V and 5 bases at J, with 18 bases between. This CDR3 region has 13 residues. CDR3 amino acids: CSVPREGANEQYF. In nucleotides, the CDR3 is TGCAGTGTTCCTCGCGAAGGGGCGAACGAGCAGTACTTC.

The gene calls are TRBV20-1 and TRBJ2-3; D may be TRBD1 or TRBD2 (6 bases each). Germline V lookup: CDR1 DFQATT, CDR2 SNEGSKA (reference sequence). This CDR3 spans 12 amino acids. Trimming removed 3 bases at V and 5 bases at J, with 9 bases between. CDR3 coding DNA: TGCAGTGCTAGGGAGGGGGTAGATACGCAGTATTTT. It specifies CSAREGVDTQYF.

In its sample, this clonotype was seen a few times. J is TRBJ2-7 and V is TRBV9; tentative D call: TRBD2 (5 bases). The CDR3 is 15 amino acids. The V gene's germline CDR1 is SGDLS and CDR2 YYNGEE. Between the trimmed V and J ends, which lost 3 bases and 0 bases, there was a span of 13 bases. The CDR3 is CASSEQEALSYEQYF. As DNA, the CDR3 is TGTGCCAGCAGCGAGCAGGAGGCGCTCTCCTACGAGCAGTACTTC.

This clonotype occurred a few times. The chain is built from TRBV4-3 and TRBJ2-7, with D perhaps TRBD2 (6 bases). Germline V gives CDR1 LGHNA, CDR2 YSLEER. The V gene lost 3 bases and the J gene lost 5 bases, with 14 bases spanning the gap. This CDR3 region has 14 residues. The CDR3 here is CASSQEYRLDEQYF. CDR3 nucleotide sequence: TGCGCCAGCAGCCAGGAATATAGACTAGACGAGCAGTACTTC.

This chain connects TRBV9 to TRBJ2-7; D gene ambiguous. The CDR3 length is 14 residues. Trimming left V 3 bases short and J 2 bases short, with 12 bases between. CDR1 is SGDLS and CDR2 is YYNGEE in the germline V gene. CDR3 sequence: CASSADPTAYEQYF. CDR3 nucleotides: TGTGCCAGCAGCGCGGACCCGACCGCCTACGAGCAGTACTTC.

V usage is TRBV4-1 and J usage is TRBJ2-7; 10 positions match TRBD1. Trimming took 3 bases from V and 2 from J; bases not matched to a gene: 4. The CDR3 is 15 amino acids. Germline loops: CDR1 MGHRA, CDR2 YSYEKL. This chain's CDR3 is CASSQRDRGPYEQYF. For the CDR3, the DNA is TGCGCCAGCAGCCAGCGTGACAGGGGGCCCTACGAGCAGTACTTC.

The V call is TRBV5-1, the J call TRBJ2-5; 9 bases are shared with TRBD1. The CDR3 totals 13 residues. CDR1 is SGHRS, CDR2 YFSETQ, per germline. J lost 3 bases, V lost 6 bases, and 3 bases had no gene match. CDR3 sequence (DNA): TGCGCCAGCATCGACAGGGGGGAAGAGACCCAGTACTTC. Its protein product is CASIDRGEETQYF.

This clonotype has a handful of counts. The chain couples TRBV11-3 to TRBJ1-3, with D perhaps matching TRBD1 (5 bases). The length of the CDR3 is 14 residues. CDR1 is SGHNT and CDR2 is YENEEA in the germline V gene. Trimming shortened V by 5 bases and J by 1 base, and 9 bases separated the two germline ends. The CDR3 DNA reads as TGTGCCAGCAGCGAGTGGGGGTCTGGAAACACCATATATTTT. Protein: CASSEWGSGNTIYF.

The genes are TRBV2 and TRBJ2-3; 8 nucleotides line up with TRBD2. This CDR3 region has 13 residues. The trim removed 10 bases at V and 2 bases at J, leaving 5 bases unmatched. Per the germline V gene, CDR1 is SNHLY and CDR2 is FYNNEI. The chain's CDR3 is CATQRGITDTQYF. The CDR3, as DNA: TGTGCCACCCAGCGGGGGATCACAGATACGCAGTATTTT.

Only a few counts were recorded for this clonotype. V gene TRBV20-1 combines with J gene TRBJ2-3; perhaps TRBD1 as D (5 bases). This CDR3 contains 14 residues. Germline V gene lookup returns CDR1 DFQATT and CDR2 SNEGSKA (reference sequence). Trimming cost V 0 bases and J 8 bases, with 15 bases left between them. This chain's CDR3 is CSARDVYRSSTQYF. CDR3 nucleotide sequence: TGCAGTGCTAGAGATGTCTACAGGAGCAGTACGCAGTATTTT.

The chain employs TRBV11-2 and TRBJ2-7; D may be TRBD1 (5 bases). Per germline, CDR1 SGHAT and CDR2 FQNNGV. CDR3 length: 15 amino acids. Trimming pared 4 bases from V and 3 bases from J, leaving 16 bases between. This CDR3 is CASSSPATAHYEQYF. CDR3 nucleotide sequence: TGTGCCAGCAGCTCCCCCGCGACAGCACACTACGAGCAGTACTTC. The complete variable domain, with remaining parts taken from reference TRBV11-2 and TRBJ2-7, reads EAGVAQSPRYKIIEKRQSVAFWCNPISGHATLYWYQQILGQGPKLLIQFQNNGVVDDSQLPKDRFSAERLKGVDSTLKIQPAKLEDSAVYLCASSSPATAHYEQYFGPGTRLTVT.

This clonotype came up a few times. The rearrangement uses TRBV5-6 and TRBJ2-3, with D uncertain. The CDR3 extends over 14 amino acids. Trimming took 0 bases from V and 2 from J, leaving 7 bases between them. Per the germline V gene, CDR1 is SGHDT and CDR2 is YYEEEE. For the CDR3, the DNA is TGTGCCAGCAGCTTGGTCCAGCCCACAGATACGCAGTATTTT. Protein: CASSLVQPTDTQYF.